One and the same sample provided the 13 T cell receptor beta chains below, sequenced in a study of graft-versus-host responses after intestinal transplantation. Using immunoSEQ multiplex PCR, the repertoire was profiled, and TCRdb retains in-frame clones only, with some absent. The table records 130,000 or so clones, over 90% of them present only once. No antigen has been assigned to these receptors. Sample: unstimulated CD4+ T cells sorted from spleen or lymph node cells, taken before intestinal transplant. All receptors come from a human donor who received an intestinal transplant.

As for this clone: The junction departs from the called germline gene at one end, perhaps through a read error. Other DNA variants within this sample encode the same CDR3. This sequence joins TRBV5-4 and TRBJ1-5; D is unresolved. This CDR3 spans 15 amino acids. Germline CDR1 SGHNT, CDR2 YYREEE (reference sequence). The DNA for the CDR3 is TGCGCCAGCAGCTTGGGTGGGCAGATCAATCAGCCCCAGCATTTT. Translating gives CASSLGGQINQPQHF.

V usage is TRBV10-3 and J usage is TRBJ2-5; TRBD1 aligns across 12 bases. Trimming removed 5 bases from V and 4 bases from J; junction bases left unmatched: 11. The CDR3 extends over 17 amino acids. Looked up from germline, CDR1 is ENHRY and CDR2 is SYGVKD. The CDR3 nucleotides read TGTGCCATCAGTCCCCCGGGACAGGGGGCCGGGAGAGAGACCCAGTACTTC. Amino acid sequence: CAISPPGQGAGRETQYF.

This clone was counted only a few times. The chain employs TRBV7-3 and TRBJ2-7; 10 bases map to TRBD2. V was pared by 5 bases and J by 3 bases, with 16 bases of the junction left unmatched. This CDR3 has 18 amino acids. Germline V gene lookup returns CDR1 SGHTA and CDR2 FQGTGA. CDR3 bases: TGTGCCAGCAGCCCATTAATCCCGGCTAGCGGGAGAGACTACGAGCAGTACTTC. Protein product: CASSPLIPASGRDYEQYF.

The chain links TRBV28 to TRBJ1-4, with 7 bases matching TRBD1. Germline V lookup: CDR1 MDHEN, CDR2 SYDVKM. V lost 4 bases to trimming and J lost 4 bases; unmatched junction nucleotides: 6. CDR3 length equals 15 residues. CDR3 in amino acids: CASSSQGQVNEKLFF. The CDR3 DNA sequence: TGTGCCAGCAGTTCCCAAGGACAGGTTAATGAAAAACTGTTTTTT.

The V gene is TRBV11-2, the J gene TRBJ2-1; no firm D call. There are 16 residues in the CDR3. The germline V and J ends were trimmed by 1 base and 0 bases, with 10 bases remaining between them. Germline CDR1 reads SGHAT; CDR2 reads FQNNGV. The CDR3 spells CASSLGLQSSYNEQFF. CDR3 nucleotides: TGTGCCAGCAGCTTAGGGTTACAAAGCTCCTACAATGAGCAGTTCTTC.

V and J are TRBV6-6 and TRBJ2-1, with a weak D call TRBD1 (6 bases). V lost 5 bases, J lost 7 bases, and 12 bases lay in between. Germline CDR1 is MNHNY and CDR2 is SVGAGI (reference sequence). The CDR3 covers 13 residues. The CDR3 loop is CASSPYRENEQFF. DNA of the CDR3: TGTGCCAGCAGTCCTTACAGGGAGAATGAGCAGTTCTTC.

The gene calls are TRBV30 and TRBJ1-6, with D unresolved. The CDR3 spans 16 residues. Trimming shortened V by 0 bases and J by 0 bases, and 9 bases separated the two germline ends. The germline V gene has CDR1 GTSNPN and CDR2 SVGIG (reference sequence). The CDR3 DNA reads TGTGCCTGGAGTGTAGTACAGAGCTCCTATAATTCACCCCTCCACTTT. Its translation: CAWSVVQSSYNSPLHF.

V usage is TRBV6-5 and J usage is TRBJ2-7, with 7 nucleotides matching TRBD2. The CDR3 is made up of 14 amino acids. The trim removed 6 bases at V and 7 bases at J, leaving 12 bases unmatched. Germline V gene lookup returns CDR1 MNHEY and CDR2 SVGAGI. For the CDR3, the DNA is TGTGCCAGCAGCCTCAGCGGGAACTTAGCTGAGCAGTACTTC. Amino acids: CASSLSGNLAEQYF.

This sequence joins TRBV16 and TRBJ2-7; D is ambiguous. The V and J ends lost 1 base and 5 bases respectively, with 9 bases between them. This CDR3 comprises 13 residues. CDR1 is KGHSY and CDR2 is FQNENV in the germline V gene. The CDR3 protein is CASSQFRGHEQYF. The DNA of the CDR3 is TGTGCCAGCAGCCAATTTAGAGGCCACGAGCAGTACTTC.

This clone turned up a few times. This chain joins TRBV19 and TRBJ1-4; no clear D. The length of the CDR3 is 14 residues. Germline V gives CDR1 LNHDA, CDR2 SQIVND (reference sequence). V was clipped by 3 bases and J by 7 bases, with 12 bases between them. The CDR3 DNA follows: TGTGCCAGTAGTATCTACAGAAACACTGAAAAACTGTTTTTT. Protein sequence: CASSIYRNTEKLFF.

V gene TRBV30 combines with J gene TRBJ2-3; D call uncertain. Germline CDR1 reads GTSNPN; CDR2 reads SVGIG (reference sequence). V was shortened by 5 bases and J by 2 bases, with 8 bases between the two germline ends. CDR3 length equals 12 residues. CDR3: CAWVGVTDTQYF. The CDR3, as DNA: TGTGCCTGGGTCGGTGTCACAGATACGCAGTATTTT.

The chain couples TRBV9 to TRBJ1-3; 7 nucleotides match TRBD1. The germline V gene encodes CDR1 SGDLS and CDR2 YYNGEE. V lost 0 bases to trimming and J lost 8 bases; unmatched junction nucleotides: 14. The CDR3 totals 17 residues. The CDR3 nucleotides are TGTGCCAGCAGCGTAGCCCCCGCGGGACAGACGGGGGACACCATATATTTT. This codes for CASSVAPAGQTGDTIYF.

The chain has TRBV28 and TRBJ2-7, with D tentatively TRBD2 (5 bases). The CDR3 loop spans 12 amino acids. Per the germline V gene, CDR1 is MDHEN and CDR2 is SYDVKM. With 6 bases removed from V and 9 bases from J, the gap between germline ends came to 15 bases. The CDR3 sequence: CASREAGVGQYF. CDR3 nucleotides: TGTGCCAGCAGGGAGGCTGGCGTAGGGCAGTACTTC.